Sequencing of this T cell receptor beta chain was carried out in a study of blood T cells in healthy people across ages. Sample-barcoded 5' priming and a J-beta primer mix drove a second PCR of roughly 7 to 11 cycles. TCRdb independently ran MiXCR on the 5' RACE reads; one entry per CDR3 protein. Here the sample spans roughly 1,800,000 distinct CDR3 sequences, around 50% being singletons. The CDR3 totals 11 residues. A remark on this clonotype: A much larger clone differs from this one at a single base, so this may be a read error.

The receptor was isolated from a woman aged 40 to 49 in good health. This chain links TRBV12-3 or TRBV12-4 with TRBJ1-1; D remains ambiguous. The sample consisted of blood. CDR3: CASRVNIEAFF. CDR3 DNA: TGTGCCAGCAGGGTGAACATTGAAGCTTTCTTT.